This T cell receptor (beta chain) originates from a study of T cell responses to AZD1222 COVID-19 vaccine. This table comes from immunoSEQ multiplex PCR, and its TCRdb copy is limited to in-frame clones, with some not included. In the table there are tens of thousands of clones, 80% to 90% of which are singletons. Details on this clone: Its specificity is not known.

General study findings and limits: White British people made up most donors, females outnumbered males, and clonal diversity was possibly underestimated. Reports say nearly half of spike-specific TCRs go after unmutated variant regions. Only 5 or 6 people who got AZD1222 tested seropositive at baseline. Without day 14 samples, only post-peak T cell repertoires were studied.

The origin of this receptor is an adult in good health. The starting material was peripheral blood, obtained on day 0 of MenACWY control vaccination.

DNA of the CDR3: TGTGCCAGCAGCTTGGGGACCTACGAGCAGTACTTC. It is translated as CASSLGTYEQYF. The chain combines TRBV5-4 with TRBJ2-7, with D uncertain. Germline V lookup: CDR1 SGHNT, CDR2 YYREEE (reference sequence). Trimming left V 0 bases short and J 2 bases short, with 3 bases between. The CDR3 runs 12 residues.